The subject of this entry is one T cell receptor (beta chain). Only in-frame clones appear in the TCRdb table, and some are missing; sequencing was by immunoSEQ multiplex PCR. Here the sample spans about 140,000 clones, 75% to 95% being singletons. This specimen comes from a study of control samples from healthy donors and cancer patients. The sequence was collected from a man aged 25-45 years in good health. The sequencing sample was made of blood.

The CDR3 here is CASSLTGGPTGELFF. The CDR3 coding sequence is TGTGCCAGCAGCTTGACAGGGGGCCCCACCGGGGAGCTGTTTTTT. The J gene is TRBJ2-2, the V gene TRBV7-3; 10 bases fit TRBD1. The CDR3 length is 15 residues. Germline assignment: CDR1 SGHTA and CDR2 FQGTGA. V was pared by 3 bases and J by 4 bases, with 2 bases of the junction left unmatched.